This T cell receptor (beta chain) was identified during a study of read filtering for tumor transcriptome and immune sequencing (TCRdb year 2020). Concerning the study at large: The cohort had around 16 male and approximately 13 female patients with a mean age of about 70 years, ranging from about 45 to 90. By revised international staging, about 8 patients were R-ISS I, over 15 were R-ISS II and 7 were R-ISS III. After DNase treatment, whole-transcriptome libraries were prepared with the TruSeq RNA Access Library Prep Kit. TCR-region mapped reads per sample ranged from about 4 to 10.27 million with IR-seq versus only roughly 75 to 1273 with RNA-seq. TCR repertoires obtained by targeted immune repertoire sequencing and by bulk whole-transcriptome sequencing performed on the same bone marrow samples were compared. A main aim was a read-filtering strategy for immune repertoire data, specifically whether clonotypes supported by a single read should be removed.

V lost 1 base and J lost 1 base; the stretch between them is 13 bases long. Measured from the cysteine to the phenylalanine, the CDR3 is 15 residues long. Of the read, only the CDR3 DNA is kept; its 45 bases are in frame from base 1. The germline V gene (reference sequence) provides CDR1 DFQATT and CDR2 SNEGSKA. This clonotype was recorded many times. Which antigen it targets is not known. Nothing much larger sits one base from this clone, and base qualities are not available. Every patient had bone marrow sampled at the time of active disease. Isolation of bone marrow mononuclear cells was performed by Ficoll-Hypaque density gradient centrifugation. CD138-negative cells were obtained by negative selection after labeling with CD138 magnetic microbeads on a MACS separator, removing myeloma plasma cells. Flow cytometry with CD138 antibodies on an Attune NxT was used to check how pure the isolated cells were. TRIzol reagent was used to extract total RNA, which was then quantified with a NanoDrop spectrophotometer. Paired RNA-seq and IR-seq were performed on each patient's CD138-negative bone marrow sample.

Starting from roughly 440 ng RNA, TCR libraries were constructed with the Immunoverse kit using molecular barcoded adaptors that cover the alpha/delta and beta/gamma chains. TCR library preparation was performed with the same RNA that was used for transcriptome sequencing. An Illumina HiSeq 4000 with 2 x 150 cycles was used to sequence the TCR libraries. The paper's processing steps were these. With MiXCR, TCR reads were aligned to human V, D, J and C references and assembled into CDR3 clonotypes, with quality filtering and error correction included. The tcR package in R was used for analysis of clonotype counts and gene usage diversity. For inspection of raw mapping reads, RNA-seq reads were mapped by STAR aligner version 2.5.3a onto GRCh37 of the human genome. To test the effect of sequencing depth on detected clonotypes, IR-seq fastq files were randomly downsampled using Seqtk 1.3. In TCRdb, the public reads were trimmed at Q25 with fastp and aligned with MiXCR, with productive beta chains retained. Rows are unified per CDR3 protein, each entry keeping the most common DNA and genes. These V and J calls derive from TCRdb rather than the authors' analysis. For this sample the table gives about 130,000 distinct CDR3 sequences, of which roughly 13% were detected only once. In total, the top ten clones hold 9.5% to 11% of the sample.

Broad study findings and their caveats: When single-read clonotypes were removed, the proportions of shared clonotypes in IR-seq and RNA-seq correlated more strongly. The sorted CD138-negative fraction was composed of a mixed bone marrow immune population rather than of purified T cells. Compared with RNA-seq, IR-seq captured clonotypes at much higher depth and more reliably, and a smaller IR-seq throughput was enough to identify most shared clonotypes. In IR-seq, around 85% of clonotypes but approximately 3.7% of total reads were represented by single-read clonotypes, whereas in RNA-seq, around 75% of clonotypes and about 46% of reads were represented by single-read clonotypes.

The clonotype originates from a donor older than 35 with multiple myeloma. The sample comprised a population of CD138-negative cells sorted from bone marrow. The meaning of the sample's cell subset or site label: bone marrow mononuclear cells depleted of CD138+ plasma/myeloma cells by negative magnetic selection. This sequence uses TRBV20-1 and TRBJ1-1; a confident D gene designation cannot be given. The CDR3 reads CSARVALSRNTEAFF. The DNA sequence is TGCAGTGCTAGAGTGGCGCTAAGCCGGAACACTGAAGCTTTCTTT.